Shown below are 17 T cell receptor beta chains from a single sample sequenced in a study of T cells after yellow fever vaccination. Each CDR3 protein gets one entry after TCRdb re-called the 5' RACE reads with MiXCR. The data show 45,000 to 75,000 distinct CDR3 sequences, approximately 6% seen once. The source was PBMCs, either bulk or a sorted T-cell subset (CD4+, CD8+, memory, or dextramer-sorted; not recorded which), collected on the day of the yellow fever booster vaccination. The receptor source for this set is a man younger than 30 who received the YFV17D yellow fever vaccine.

The CDR3 reads CASSLRPGGLYGYTF. DNA for the CDR3: TGTGCCAGCAGCTTACGCCCGGGGGGCTTATATGGCTACACCTTC. The V and J genes are TRBV7-2 and TRBJ1-2, with a tentative D call TRBD1 (6 bases). Germline V CDR1 and CDR2: SGHTA, FQGNSA. CDR3 length equals 15 residues. With 2 bases removed from V and 5 bases from J, the gap between germline ends came to 15 bases.

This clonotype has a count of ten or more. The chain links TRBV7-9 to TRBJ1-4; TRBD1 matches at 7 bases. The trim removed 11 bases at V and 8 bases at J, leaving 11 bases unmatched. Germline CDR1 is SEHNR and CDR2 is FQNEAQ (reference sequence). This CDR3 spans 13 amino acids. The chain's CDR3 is CAASDRLREKLFF. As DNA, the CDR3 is TGTGCCGCCTCGGACAGGCTACGAGAAAAACTGTTTTTT.

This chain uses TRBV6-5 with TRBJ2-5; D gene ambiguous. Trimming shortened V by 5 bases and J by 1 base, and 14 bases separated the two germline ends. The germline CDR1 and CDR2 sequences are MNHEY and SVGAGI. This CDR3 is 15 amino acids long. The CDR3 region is CASSGSLNFQETQYF. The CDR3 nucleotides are TGTGCCAGCAGTGGGTCCCTGAATTTCCAAGAGACCCAGTACTTC.

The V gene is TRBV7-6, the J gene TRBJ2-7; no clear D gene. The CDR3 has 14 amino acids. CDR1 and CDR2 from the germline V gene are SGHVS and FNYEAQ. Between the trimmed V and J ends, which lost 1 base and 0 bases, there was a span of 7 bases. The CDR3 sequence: CASSLDSNSYEQYF. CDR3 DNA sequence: TGTGCCAGCAGCTTAGATTCGAACTCCTACGAGCAGTACTTC.

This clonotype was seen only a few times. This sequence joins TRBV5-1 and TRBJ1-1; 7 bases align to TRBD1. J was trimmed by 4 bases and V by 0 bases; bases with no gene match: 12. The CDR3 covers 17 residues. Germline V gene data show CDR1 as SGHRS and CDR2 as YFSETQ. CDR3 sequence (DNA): TGCGCCAGCAGCTTGGCCCGGTTGATGGCAGGGGGCACTGAAGCTTTCTTT. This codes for CASSLARLMAGGTEAFF.

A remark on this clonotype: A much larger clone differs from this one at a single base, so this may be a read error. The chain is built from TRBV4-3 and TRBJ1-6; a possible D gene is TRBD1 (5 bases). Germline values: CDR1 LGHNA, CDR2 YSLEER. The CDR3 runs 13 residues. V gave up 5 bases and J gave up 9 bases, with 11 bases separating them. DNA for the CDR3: TGCGCCAGCAGCTCACTGGGGGGTTCACCCCTCCACTTT. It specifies CASSSLGGSPLHF.

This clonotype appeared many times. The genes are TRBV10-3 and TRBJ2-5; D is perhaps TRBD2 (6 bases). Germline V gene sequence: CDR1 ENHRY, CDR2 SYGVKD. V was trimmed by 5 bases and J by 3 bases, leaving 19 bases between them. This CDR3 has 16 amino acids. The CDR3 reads CAISFPPAGPEETQYF. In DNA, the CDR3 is TGTGCCATCAGTTTTCCTCCTGCGGGGCCAGAAGAGACCCAGTACTTC.

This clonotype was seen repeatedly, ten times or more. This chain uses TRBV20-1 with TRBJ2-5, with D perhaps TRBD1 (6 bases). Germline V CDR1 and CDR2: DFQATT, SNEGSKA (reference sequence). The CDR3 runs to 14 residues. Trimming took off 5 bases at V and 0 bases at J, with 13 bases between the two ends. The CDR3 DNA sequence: TGCAGTGCTCGGAAACGGGACAACCAAGAGACCCAGTACTTC. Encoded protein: CSARKRDNQETQYF.

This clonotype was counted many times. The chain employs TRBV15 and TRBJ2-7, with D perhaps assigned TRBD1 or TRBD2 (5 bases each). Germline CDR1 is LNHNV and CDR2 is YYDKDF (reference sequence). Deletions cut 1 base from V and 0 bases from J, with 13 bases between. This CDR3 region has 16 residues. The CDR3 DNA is TGTGCCACCAGCAGAGGAGGCCGGGACCGCTCCTACGAGCAGTACTTC. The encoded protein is CATSRGGRDRSYEQYF. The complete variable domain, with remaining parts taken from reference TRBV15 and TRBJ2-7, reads DAMVIQNPRYQVTQFGKPVTLSCSQTLNHNVMYWYQQKSSQAPKLLFHYYDKDFNNEADTPDNFQSRRPNTSFCFLDIRSPGLGDTAMYLCATSRGGRDRSYEQYFGPGTRLTVT.

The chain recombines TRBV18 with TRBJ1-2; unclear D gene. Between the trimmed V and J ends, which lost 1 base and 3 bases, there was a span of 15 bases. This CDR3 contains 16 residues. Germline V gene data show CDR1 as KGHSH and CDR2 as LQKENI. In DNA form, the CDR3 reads TGTGCCAGCTCACCACTGGCAGGCGGCCCATACTATGGCTACACCTTC. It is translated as CASSPLAGGPYYGYTF.

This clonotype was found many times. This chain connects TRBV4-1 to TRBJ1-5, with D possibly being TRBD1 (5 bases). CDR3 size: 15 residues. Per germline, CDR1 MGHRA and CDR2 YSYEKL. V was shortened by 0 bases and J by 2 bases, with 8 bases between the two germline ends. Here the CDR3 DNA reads TGCGCCAGCAGCCAAGATATAGGGGGCAATCAGCCCCAGCATTTT. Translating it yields CASSQDIGGNQPQHF.

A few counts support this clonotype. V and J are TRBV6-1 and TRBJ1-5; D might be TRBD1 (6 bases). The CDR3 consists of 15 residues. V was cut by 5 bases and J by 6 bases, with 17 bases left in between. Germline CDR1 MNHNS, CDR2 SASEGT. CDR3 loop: CASSTVSGGGQPQHF. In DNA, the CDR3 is TGTGCCAGCAGTACCGTTTCGGGGGGCGGTCAGCCCCAGCATTTT.

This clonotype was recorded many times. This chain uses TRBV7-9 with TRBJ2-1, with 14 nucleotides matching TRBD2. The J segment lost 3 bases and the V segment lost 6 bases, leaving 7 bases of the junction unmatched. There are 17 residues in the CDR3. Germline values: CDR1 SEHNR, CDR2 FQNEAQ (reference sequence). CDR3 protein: CASSSGLAGELYNEQFF. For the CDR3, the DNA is TGTGCCAGCAGTTCGGGACTAGCGGGGGAACTCTACAATGAGCAGTTCTTC.

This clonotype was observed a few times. The CDR3: CASSLSSGRRDIQYF. CDR3 coding DNA: TGTGCCAGCAGTTTATCATCCGGGAGGCGTGACATTCAGTACTTC. The chain has TRBV28 and TRBJ2-4; 7 nucleotides align to TRBD2. Germline-derived CDR1 and CDR2 are MDHEN and SYDVKM. Germline trimming cut 1 base from V and 8 bases from J; bases unmatched to any gene: 8. The CDR3 length is 15 residues. Full variable domain (rest looked up from reference TRBV28 and TRBJ2-4): DVKVTQSSRYLVKRTGEKVFLECVQDMDHENMFWYRQDPGLGLRLIYFSYDVKMKEKGDIPEGYSVSREKKERFSLILESASTNQTSMYLCASSLSSGRRDIQYFGAGTRLSVL.

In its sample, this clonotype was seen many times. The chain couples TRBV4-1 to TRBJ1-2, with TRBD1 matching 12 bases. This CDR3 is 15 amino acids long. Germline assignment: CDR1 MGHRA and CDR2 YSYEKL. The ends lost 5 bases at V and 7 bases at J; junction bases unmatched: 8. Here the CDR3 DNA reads TGCGCCAGCAGCTTGGGGACAGGGGGCGGGTCTGGCTACACCTTC. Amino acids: CASSLGTGGGSGYTF.

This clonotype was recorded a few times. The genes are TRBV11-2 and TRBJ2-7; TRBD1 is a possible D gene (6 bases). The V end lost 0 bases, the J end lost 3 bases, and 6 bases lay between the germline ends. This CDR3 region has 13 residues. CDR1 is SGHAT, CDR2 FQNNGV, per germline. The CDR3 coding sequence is TGTGCCAGCAGCTTAGAACAGGGCTACGAGCAGTACTTC. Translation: CASSLEQGYEQYF.

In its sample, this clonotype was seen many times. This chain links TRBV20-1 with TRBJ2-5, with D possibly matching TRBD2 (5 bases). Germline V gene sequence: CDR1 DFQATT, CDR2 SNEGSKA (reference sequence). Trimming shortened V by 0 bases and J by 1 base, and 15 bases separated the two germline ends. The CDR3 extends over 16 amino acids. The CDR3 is CSARDLSGGPQETQYF. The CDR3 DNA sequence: TGCAGTGCTAGAGATCTAAGCGGTGGTCCCCAAGAGACCCAGTACTTC.